Listed below are T cell receptor beta chains from one sample, sequenced in a study of T cells in Graves' hyperthyroidism and ophthalmopathy. One entry per CDR3 protein results from TCRdb running MiXCR on the multiplex PCR reads. This table has 600,000 to 850,000 distinct CDR3 sequences, roughly 20% appearing once. Sequencing was carried out using blood. The source of these receptors is a woman aged 50 to 60 with Graves' hyperthyroidism that later progressed to Graves' ophthalmopathy. The CDR3 runs from the conserved cysteine through the conserved F or W. The D gene is left open where the match is weak. Only some rows state a clone size, as once, few, many or a class for expanded clones.

j_call: TRBJ1-2
cdr3_length: 14
clone_size: few
d_call: .
v_call: TRBV12-3/TRBV12-4
cdr3_aa: CASWQGPANYGYTF
cdr3_nt: TGTGCCAGCTGGCAGGGGCCTGCTAACTATGGCTACACCTTC

j_call: TRBJ1-3
cdr3_length: 16
clone_size: .
d_call: TRBD1
v_call: TRBV6-2/TRBV6-3
cdr3_aa: CASRRDRADEGNTIYF
cdr3_nt: TGTGCCAGCAGGCGGGACAGGGCCGATGAAGGGAACACCATATATTTT

j_call: TRBJ2-2
cdr3_length: 19
clone_size: .
d_call: TRBD2
v_call: TRBV7-8
cdr3_aa: CASSLIPSGGLANTGELFF
cdr3_nt: TGTGCCAGCAGCTTAATCCCTAGCGGGGGACTCGCGAACACCGGGGAGCTGTTTTTT

j_call: TRBJ1-3
cdr3_length: 16
clone_size: .
d_call: .
v_call: TRBV18
cdr3_aa: CASSPPWDFSGNTIYF
cdr3_nt: TGTGCCAGCTCACCACCTTGGGACTTCTCTGGAAACACCATATATTTT

j_call: TRBJ2-2
cdr3_length: 17
clone_size: .
d_call: TRBD1
v_call: TRBV7-8
cdr3_aa: CASSSPRDRGSTGELVF
cdr3_nt: TGTGCCAGCAGCTCGCCACGGGACAGGGGAAGCACCGGGGAGCTGGTTTTT

j_call: TRBJ1-3
cdr3_length: 15
clone_size: .
d_call: TRBD1
v_call: TRBV29-1
cdr3_aa: CSVLGQGVSGNTIYF
cdr3_nt: TGCAGCGTTCTCGGACAGGGAGTTTCTGGAAACACCATATATTTT

j_call: TRBJ1-1
cdr3_length: 15
clone_size: few
d_call: .
v_call: TRBV19
cdr3_aa: CASSAHPGSGAEAFF
cdr3_nt: TGTGCCAGTAGTGCTCATCCAGGGTCGGGCGCTGAAGCTTTCTTT

j_call: TRBJ2-7
cdr3_length: 14
clone_size: once
d_call: .
v_call: TRBV25-1
cdr3_aa: CASNEYNSPYEQYF
cdr3_nt: TGTGCCAGCAATGAATATAACAGCCCCTACGAGCAGTACTTC

j_call: TRBJ1-4
cdr3_length: 15
clone_size: .
d_call: TRBD1
v_call: TRBV12-3/TRBV12-4
cdr3_aa: CASSFGDRSREKLFF
cdr3_nt: TGTGCCAGCAGTTTCGGGGACAGGTCTCGTGAAAAACTGTTTTTT

j_call: TRBJ1-2
cdr3_length: 13
clone_size: few
d_call: TRBD1
v_call: TRBV20-1
cdr3_aa: CSASENRGGGYTF
cdr3_nt: TGCAGTGCTAGTGAGAACAGGGGAGGTGGCTACACCTTC

j_call: TRBJ1-3
cdr3_length: 14
clone_size: few
d_call: .
v_call: TRBV3-1
cdr3_aa: CASSQAGAGNTIYF
cdr3_nt: TGTGCCAGCAGCCAAGCAGGGGCAGGAAACACCATATATTTT

j_call: TRBJ1-5
cdr3_length: 12
clone_size: .
d_call: .
v_call: TRBV6-1
cdr3_aa: CASDGLGEPQHF
cdr3_nt: TGTGCCAGCGACGGTCTAGGGGAGCCCCAGCATTTT

j_call: TRBJ2-7
cdr3_length: 14
clone_size: .
d_call: .
v_call: TRBV27
cdr3_aa: CASSTGTSNYEQYF
cdr3_nt: TGTGCCAGCAGTACCGGGACAAGTAACTACGAGCAGTACTTC

j_call: TRBJ1-5
cdr3_length: 17
clone_size: many
d_call: TRBD1
v_call: TRBV9
cdr3_aa: CASSPGTGSYSNQPQHF
cdr3_nt: TGTGCCAGCAGCCCAGGGACAGGTTCCTATAGCAATCAGCCCCAGCATTTT

j_call: TRBJ2-3
cdr3_length: 15
clone_size: .
d_call: TRBD1
v_call: TRBV15
cdr3_aa: CATSINRGRRDTQYF
cdr3_nt: TGTGCCACCAGCATTAACAGGGGGCGTAGAGATACGCAGTATTTT

j_call: TRBJ1-4
cdr3_length: 15
clone_size: few
d_call: .
v_call: TRBV11-1
cdr3_aa: CASSSRGRSNEKLFF
cdr3_nt: TGTGCCAGCAGCTCGCGGGGACGGAGTAATGAAAAACTGTTTTTT

j_call: TRBJ2-7
cdr3_length: 16
clone_size: .
d_call: .
v_call: TRBV5-4
cdr3_aa: CASSLVKASFSYEQYF
cdr3_nt: TGTGCCAGCAGCTTGGTGAAGGCCAGCTTCTCCTACGAGCAGTACTTC

j_call: TRBJ2-2
cdr3_length: 17
clone_size: .
d_call: .
v_call: TRBV19
cdr3_aa: CASSLRATRSSTGELFF
cdr3_nt: TGTGCCAGTAGTCTAAGAGCAACGAGGAGTAGCACCGGGGAGCTGTTTTTT

j_call: TRBJ2-2
cdr3_length: 13
clone_size: many
d_call: .
v_call: TRBV9
cdr3_aa: CASTNLRNGELFF
cdr3_nt: TGTGCCAGCACCAATCTGCGGAACGGGGAGCTGTTTTTT

j_call: TRBJ2-1
cdr3_length: 15
clone_size: few
d_call: TRBD1
v_call: TRBV24-1
cdr3_aa: CATSDDRASYNEQFF
cdr3_nt: TGTGCCACCAGTGATGACAGGGCCTCCTACAATGAGCAGTTCTTC

j_call: TRBJ2-1
cdr3_length: 16
clone_size: .
d_call: .
v_call: TRBV7-8
cdr3_aa: CASSLDRNTPLNEQFF
cdr3_nt: TGTGCCAGCAGCCTGGACCGGAACACCCCTTTAAATGAGCAGTTCTTC

j_call: TRBJ2-7
cdr3_length: 13
clone_size: many
d_call: TRBD1
v_call: TRBV12-3/TRBV12-4
cdr3_aa: CASSGHRGGEQYF
cdr3_nt: TGTGCCAGCAGTGGACACAGGGGTGGCGAGCAGTACTTC

j_call: TRBJ2-5
cdr3_length: 16
clone_size: few
d_call: TRBD2
v_call: TRBV5-1
cdr3_aa: CASSRWGLAGQETQYF
cdr3_nt: TGCGCCAGCAGTCGTTGGGGACTAGCGGGACAAGAGACCCAGTACTTC

j_call: TRBJ2-3
cdr3_length: 12
clone_size: .
d_call: .
v_call: TRBV19
cdr3_aa: CASSQERGGQNF
cdr3_nt: TGTGCCAGCAGCCAAGAGAGAGGGGGGCAGAATTTT

j_call: TRBJ2-1
cdr3_length: 14
clone_size: few
d_call: .
v_call: TRBV19
cdr3_aa: CASSTQGINNEQFF
cdr3_nt: TGTGCCAGTAGTACCCAGGGGATAAACAATGAGCAGTTCTTC

j_call: TRBJ2-5
cdr3_length: 16
clone_size: many
d_call: TRBD2
v_call: TRBV12-3/TRBV12-4
cdr3_aa: CASSLLLAGGDETQYF
cdr3_nt: TGTGCCAGCAGTTTACTACTAGCGGGGGGGGACGAGACCCAGTACTTC

j_call: TRBJ1-2
cdr3_length: 13
clone_size: many
d_call: TRBD1
v_call: TRBV6-2/TRBV6-3
cdr3_aa: CATRTGGSYGYTF
cdr3_nt: TGTGCCACCAGGACAGGGGGCAGCTATGGCTACACCTTC

j_call: TRBJ1-1
cdr3_length: 16
clone_size: .
d_call: .
v_call: TRBV4-1
cdr3_aa: CASSQDGGVANTETFF
cdr3_nt: TGCGCCAGCAGCCAAGATGGCGGGGTTGCGAACACTGAAACTTTCTTT

j_call: TRBJ1-2
cdr3_length: 13
clone_size: .
d_call: TRBD1
v_call: TRBV20-1
cdr3_aa: CSARGTANYGYTF
cdr3_nt: TGCAGTGCTAGGGGGACAGCAAACTATGGCTACACCTTC

j_call: TRBJ2-7
cdr3_length: 18
clone_size: .
d_call: TRBD2
v_call: TRBV3-1
cdr3_aa: CASSLVGTSRFRLREQYF
cdr3_nt: TGTGCCAGCAGCCTAGTCGGGACTAGCAGATTTCGACTTCGAGAGCAGTACTTC

j_call: TRBJ2-5
cdr3_length: 17
clone_size: few
d_call: TRBD2
v_call: TRBV6-2/TRBV6-3
cdr3_aa: CASSNVAGGRLSETQYF
cdr3_nt: TGTGCCAGCAGCAACGTAGCGGGGGGAAGGTTAAGCGAGACCCAGTACTTC

j_call: TRBJ1-1
cdr3_length: 17
clone_size: few
d_call: .
v_call: TRBV5-6
cdr3_aa: CASTNRGGVGAEAEAFF
cdr3_nt: TGTGCCAGCACCAACCGAGGTGGGGTGGGAGCCGAAGCTGAAGCTTTCTTT

j_call: TRBJ1-1
cdr3_length: 11
clone_size: .
d_call: .
v_call: TRBV2
cdr3_aa: CASKDLGGAFF
cdr3_nt: TGTGCCAGCAAGGACCTGGGGGGTGCTTTCTTT

j_call: TRBJ2-2
cdr3_length: 16
clone_size: .
d_call: TRBD2
v_call: TRBV5-1
cdr3_aa: CASSLPGLAGTGELFF
cdr3_nt: TGCGCCAGCAGCTTGCCGGGACTAGCGGGCACCGGGGAGCTGTTTTTT

j_call: TRBJ1-3
cdr3_length: 16
clone_size: .
d_call: .
v_call: TRBV10-2
cdr3_aa: CASSESSLPRGNTIYF
cdr3_nt: TGCGCCAGCAGTGAGTCGAGCCTACCTAGGGGAAACACCATATATTTT

j_call: TRBJ1-3
cdr3_length: 14
clone_size: few
d_call: .
v_call: TRBV2
cdr3_aa: CASSEAQQGYTIYF
cdr3_nt: TGTGCCAGCAGTGAAGCGCAACAGGGTTACACCATATATTTT

j_call: TRBJ1-6
cdr3_length: 15
clone_size: many
d_call: TRBD1
v_call: TRBV18
cdr3_aa: CASSPPRTGPFLLHF
cdr3_nt: TGTGCCAGCTCACCACCAAGGACAGGGCCCTTTCTCCTCCACTTT

j_call: TRBJ2-2
cdr3_length: 16
clone_size: .
d_call: TRBD2
v_call: TRBV12-3/TRBV12-4
cdr3_aa: CASSQAASGGPPRLFF
cdr3_nt: TGTGCCAGCAGCCAAGCGGCTAGCGGGGGCCCCCCTCGGCTGTTTTTT

j_call: TRBJ1-5
cdr3_length: 16
clone_size: many
d_call: TRBD1
v_call: TRBV5-5
cdr3_aa: CASSFYQGAVNQPQHF
cdr3_nt: TGTGCCAGCAGCTTCTACCAGGGGGCCGTAAATCAGCCCCAGCATTTT

j_call: TRBJ1-1
cdr3_length: 13
clone_size: many
d_call: .
v_call: TRBV7-6
cdr3_aa: CASSLALRTEAFF
cdr3_nt: TGTGCCAGCAGCTTAGCGCTACGAACTGAAGCTTTCTTT

j_call: TRBJ1-2
cdr3_length: 14
clone_size: few
d_call: TRBD1
v_call: TRBV7-3
cdr3_aa: CASSSSSRQGDYTF
cdr3_nt: TGTGCCAGCAGCTCCTCCTCTAGACAGGGAGACTACACCTTC

j_call: TRBJ2-2
cdr3_length: 15
clone_size: many
d_call: .
v_call: TRBV5-1
cdr3_aa: CASSQETGYTGELFF
cdr3_nt: TGCGCCAGCAGCCAAGAGACAGGCTACACCGGGGAGCTGTTTTTT

j_call: TRBJ2-1
cdr3_length: 17
clone_size: .
d_call: TRBD2
v_call: TRBV15
cdr3_aa: CATSRDYGGASYNEQFF
cdr3_nt: TGTGCCACCAGCAGAGATTACGGGGGGGCCTCCTACAATGAGCAGTTCTTC

j_call: TRBJ1-5
cdr3_length: 14
clone_size: many
d_call: .
v_call: TRBV7-9
cdr3_aa: CASSTTGSNQPQHF
cdr3_nt: TGTGCCAGCAGCACAACGGGGAGCAATCAGCCCCAGCATTTT

j_call: TRBJ2-1
cdr3_length: 14
clone_size: .
d_call: TRBD2
v_call: TRBV5-1
cdr3_aa: CASRSSSGGNEQFF
cdr3_nt: TGCGCCAGCAGGTCGTCTAGCGGGGGGAATGAGCAGTTCTTC

j_call: TRBJ2-3
cdr3_length: 15
clone_size: many
d_call: TRBD1
v_call: TRBV29-1
cdr3_aa: CSARDRVRSTDTQYF
cdr3_nt: TGCAGCGCCCGGGACAGGGTGAGAAGCACAGATACGCAGTATTTT

j_call: TRBJ2-7
cdr3_length: 13
clone_size: .
d_call: TRBD1
v_call: TRBV5-4
cdr3_aa: CASSLGQGLEQYF
cdr3_nt: TGTGCCAGCAGTTTGGGACAGGGTCTCGAGCAGTACTTC

j_call: TRBJ2-1
cdr3_length: 16
clone_size: many
d_call: .
v_call: TRBV12-3/TRBV12-4
cdr3_aa: CASSLMAPSPYNEQFF
cdr3_nt: TGTGCCAGCAGTTTAATGGCGCCCTCCCCCTACAATGAGCAGTTCTTC

j_call: TRBJ2-7
cdr3_length: 15
clone_size: many
d_call: TRBD1
v_call: TRBV27
cdr3_aa: CASSRSGTGDYEQYF
cdr3_nt: TGTGCCAGCAGCCGATCCGGGACAGGAGACTACGAGCAGTACTTC

j_call: TRBJ2-2
cdr3_length: 15
clone_size: .
d_call: .
v_call: TRBV6-5
cdr3_aa: CASSYSIPGTGELFF
cdr3_nt: TGTGCCAGCAGTTACTCGATCCCAGGAACCGGGGAGCTGTTTTTT

j_call: TRBJ1-3
cdr3_length: 15
clone_size: .
d_call: .
v_call: TRBV10-2
cdr3_aa: CSSKLDSYSGNTIYF
cdr3_nt: TGCTCAAGCAAATTGGACAGCTACTCTGGAAACACCATATATTTT